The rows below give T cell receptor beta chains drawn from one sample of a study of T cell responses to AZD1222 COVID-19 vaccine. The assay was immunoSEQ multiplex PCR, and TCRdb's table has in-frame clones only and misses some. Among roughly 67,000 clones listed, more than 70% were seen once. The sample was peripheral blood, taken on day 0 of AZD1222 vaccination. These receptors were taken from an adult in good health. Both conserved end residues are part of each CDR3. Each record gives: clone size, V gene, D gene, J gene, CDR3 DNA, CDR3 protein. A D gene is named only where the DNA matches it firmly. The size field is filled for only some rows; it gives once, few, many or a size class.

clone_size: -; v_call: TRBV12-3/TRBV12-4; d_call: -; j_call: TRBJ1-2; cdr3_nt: TGTGCCAGCAGTTTACTAGGGTTCTATGGCTACACCTTC; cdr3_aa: CASSLLGFYGYTF
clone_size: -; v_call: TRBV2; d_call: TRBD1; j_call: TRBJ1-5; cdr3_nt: TGTGCCAGCAGTGAAGGGCAGGGGGCTTATCAGCCCCAGCATTTT; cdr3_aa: CASSEGQGAYQPQHF
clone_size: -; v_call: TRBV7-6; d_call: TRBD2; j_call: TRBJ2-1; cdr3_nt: TGTGCCAGCAGCTTAGCTCCTAGCGGGACCTACAATGAGCAGTTCTTC; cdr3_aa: CASSLAPSGTYNEQFF
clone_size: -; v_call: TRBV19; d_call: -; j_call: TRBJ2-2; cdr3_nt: TGTGCCAGTAGTATGAAATCTAGCGCTGGCGGGGAGCTGTTTTTT; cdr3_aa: CASSMKSSAGGELFF
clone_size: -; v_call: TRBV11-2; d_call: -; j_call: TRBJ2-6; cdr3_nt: TGTGCCAGCAGTTCCCTTTGGTGGGGGGCCAACGTCCTGACTTTC; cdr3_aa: CASSSLWWGANVLTF
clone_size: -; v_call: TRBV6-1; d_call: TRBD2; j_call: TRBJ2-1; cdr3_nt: TGTGCCAGCAGTGAGGGGACTAGCGGGAGCCATGAGCAGTTCTTC; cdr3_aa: CASSEGTSGSHEQFF
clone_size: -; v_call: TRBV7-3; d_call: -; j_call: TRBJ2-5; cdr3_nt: TGTGCCAGCAGCTTAGGGGGGAGAGAGACCCAGTACTTC; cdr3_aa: CASSLGGRETQYF
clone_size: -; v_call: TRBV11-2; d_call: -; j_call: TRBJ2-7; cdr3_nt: TGTGCCAGCAGCGGAACTAGACGGCTTCGCGAGCAGTACTTC; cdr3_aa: CASSGTRRLREQYF
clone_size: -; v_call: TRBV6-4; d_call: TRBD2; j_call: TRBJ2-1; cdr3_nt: TGTGCCAGCAGTGACTCCGGACTAGCGGGAGGGGGGGAGCAGTTCTTC; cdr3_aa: CASSDSGLAGGGEQFF
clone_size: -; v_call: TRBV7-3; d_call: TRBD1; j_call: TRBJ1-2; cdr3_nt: TGTGCCAGCAGCTTAAGCGCGGACAGGGAGGGCTACACCTTC; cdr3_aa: CASSLSADREGYTF
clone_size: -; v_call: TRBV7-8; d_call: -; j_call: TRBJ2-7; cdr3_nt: TGTGCCAGCAGTTTTGATGAGGACTCCTACGAGCAGTACTTC; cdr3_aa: CASSFDEDSYEQYF
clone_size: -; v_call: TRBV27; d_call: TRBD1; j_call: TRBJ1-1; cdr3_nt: TGTGCCAGCAGTTTATATGGGACAGGGGGCAGCACTGAAGCTTTCTTT; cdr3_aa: CASSLYGTGGSTEAFF
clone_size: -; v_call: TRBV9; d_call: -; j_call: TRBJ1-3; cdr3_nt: TGTGCCAGCAGCGTCCTACAGGGAAACACCATATATTTT; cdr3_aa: CASSVLQGNTIYF
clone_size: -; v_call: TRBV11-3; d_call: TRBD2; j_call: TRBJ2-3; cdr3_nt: TGTGCCAGCAGCCCGTGGATTAGTGGTAGCGGGAGGTCGGGAGATACGCAGTATTTT; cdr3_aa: CASSPWISGSGRSGDTQYF
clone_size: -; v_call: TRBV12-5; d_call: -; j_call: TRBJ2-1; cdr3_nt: TGTGCTAGTGGTTTTGGGACAGGCAGCGGGGATGAGCAGTTCTTC; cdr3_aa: CASGFGTGSGDEQFF
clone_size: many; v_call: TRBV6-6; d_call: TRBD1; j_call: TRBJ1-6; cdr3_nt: TGTGCCAGCAGTTACTCGACAGGGAGTTCACCCCTCCACTTT; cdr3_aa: CASSYSTGSSPLHF
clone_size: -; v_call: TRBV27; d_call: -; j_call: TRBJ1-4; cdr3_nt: TGTGCCAGCAGTTTATCCCCCGGGAGGATTAGTGAAAAACTGTTTTTT; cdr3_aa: CASSLSPGRISEKLFF
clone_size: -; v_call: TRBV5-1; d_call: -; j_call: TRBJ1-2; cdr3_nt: TGCGCCAGCAGCTTGACGGGGGGAAGGGGCGGCTACACCTTC; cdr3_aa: CASSLTGGRGGYTF
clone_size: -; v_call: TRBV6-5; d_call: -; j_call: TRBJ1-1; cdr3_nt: TGTGCCAGCAGTTTAGGGCCCATGAACACTGAAGCTTTCTTT; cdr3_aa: CASSLGPMNTEAFF
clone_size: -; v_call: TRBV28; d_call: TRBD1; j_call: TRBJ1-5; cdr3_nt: TGTGCCAGCAGTGGGATGACAGGGATCCTACTCAGCAATCAGCCCCAGCATTTT; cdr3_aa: CASSGMTGILLSNQPQHF
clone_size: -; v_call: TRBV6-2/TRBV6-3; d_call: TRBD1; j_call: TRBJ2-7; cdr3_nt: TGTGCCAGCAGTTACTCACAGGGGGCCTACGAGCAGTACTTC; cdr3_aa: CASSYSQGAYEQYF
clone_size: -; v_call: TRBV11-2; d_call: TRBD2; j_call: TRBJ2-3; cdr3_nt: TGTGCCAGCAGCCAGGGACTAGCGGGACACGCTAACACAGATACGCAGTATTTT; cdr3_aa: CASSQGLAGHANTDTQYF
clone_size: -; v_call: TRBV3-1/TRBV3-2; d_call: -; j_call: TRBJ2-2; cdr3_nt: TGTGCCAGCAGCCCCGTCCCCCCAGGGGAGCTGTTTTTT; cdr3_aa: CASSPVPPGELFF
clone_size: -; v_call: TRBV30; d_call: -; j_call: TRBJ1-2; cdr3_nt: TGTGCCTGGAGTTCATCCTCCTATGGCTACACCTTC; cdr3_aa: CAWSSSSYGYTF
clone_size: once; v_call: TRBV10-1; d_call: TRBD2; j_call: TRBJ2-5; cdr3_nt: TGCGCCAGCAGTGAATTTCGGCTAGCGGGGACCCAAGAGACCCAGTACTTC; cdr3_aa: CASSEFRLAGTQETQYF
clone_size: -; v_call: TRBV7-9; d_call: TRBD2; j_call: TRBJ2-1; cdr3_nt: TGTGCCAGCAGCTCGAATAGCGGGGGCTTCAATGAGCAGTTCTTC; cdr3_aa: CASSSNSGGFNEQFF
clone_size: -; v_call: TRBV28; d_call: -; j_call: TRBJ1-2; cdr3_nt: TGTGCCAGCAGTTCAGCCTATGGCTACACCTTC; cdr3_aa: CASSSAYGYTF
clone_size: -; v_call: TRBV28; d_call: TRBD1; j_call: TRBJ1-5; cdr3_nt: TGTGCCAGCAGTTTAGGGACAGGCATCCAGCCCCAGCATTTT; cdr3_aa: CASSLGTGIQPQHF
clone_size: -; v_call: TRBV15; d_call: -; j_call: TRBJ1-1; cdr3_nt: TGTGCCACCAGCAGAGTTGGAGGGACTGAAGCTTTCTTT; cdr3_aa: CATSRVGGTEAFF